Listed below are T cell receptor beta chains from one sample, sequenced in a study of T cell responses to AZD1222 COVID-19 vaccine. The method was immunoSEQ multiplex PCR; TCRdb's version includes in-frame clones alone and lacks a portion of them. The sample consists of 150,000 to 200,000 clones, 94% of them appearing once. The sample here was peripheral blood, taken on day 0 of AZD1222 vaccination. The receptor set was obtained from an adult in good health. CDR3s include the opening cysteine and the closing phenylalanine or tryptophan. The order of the fields is V gene, clone size, J gene, D gene, CDR3 protein, CDR3 DNA. A D gene is named only where the DNA matches it firmly. A row's size may be missing; if present it is once, few, many or a size class.

TRBV9,.,TRBJ2-1,.,CASSADSQKAEQFF,TGTGCCAGCAGCGCGGACTCCCAGAAAGCGGAGCAGTTCTTC
TRBV5-1,.,TRBJ1-3,.,CASSLGHQTSGNTIYF,TGCGCCAGCAGCTTGGGCCATCAGACCTCTGGAAACACCATATATTTT
TRBV13,.,TRBJ1-1,.,CASSRRGNTEAFF,TGTGCCAGCAGCCGCCGGGGGAACACTGAAGCTTTCTTT
TRBV20-1,.,TRBJ1-1,.,CSARDSEAFF,TGCAGTGCTAGAGATTCTGAAGCTTTCTTT
TRBV12-3/TRBV12-4,.,TRBJ2-1,.,CASSPKFEQFF,TGTGCCAGCAGTCCAAAGTTTGAGCAGTTCTTC
TRBV10-1,.,TRBJ1-5,TRBD1,CASQGDSNQPQHF,TGCGCCTCCCAGGGGGATAGCAATCAGCCCCAGCATTTT
TRBV28,once,TRBJ1-1,.,CAARGGLMNTEAFF,TGCGCAGCTCGAGGCGGCCTCATGAACACTGAAGCTTTCTTT
TRBV19,.,TRBJ1-4,.,CASSRATNEKLFF,TGTGCCAGTAGTAGAGCAACTAATGAAAAACTGTTTTTT
TRBV5-5,.,TRBJ1-3,.,CASSLRVGRVSGNTIYF,TGTGCCAGCAGCTTGCGAGTTGGAAGGGTCTCTGGAAACACCATATATTTT
TRBV29-1,.,TRBJ2-7,.,CRTNRAAPYEQYF,TGCAGAACGAACAGGGCAGCCCCCTACGAGCAGTACTTC
TRBV6-2/TRBV6-3,.,TRBJ1-5,.,CASSLGRNQPQHF,TGTGCCAGCAGTCTCGGACGAAATCAGCCCCAGCATTTT
TRBV2,.,TRBJ2-2,TRBD2,CASSELIAGGTGELFF,TGTGCCAGCAGTGAATTAATAGCGGGAGGGACCGGGGAGCTGTTTTTT
TRBV27,.,TRBJ2-1,.,CASKGSYNEQFF,TGTGCCTCTAAGGGCTCCTACAATGAGCAGTTCTTC
TRBV3-1/TRBV3-2,.,TRBJ1-1,.,CASSSAVGRGNTEAFF,TGTGCCAGCAGCTCCGCCGTAGGGCGGGGGAACACTGAAGCTTTCTTT
TRBV7-8,.,TRBJ1-2,.,CASSPEWGSYGYTF,TGTGCCAGCAGCCCAGAGTGGGGGAGCTATGGCTACACCTTC
TRBV19,.,TRBJ1-2,TRBD1,CASSIAHAARTGVYGYTF,TGTGCCAGTAGTATCGCCCATGCTGCCAGAACAGGGGTTTATGGCTACACCTTC
TRBV19,.,TRBJ1-2,.,CASSIVTDTNYGYTF,TGTGCCAGTAGTATAGTCACCGACACTAACTATGGCTACACCTTC
TRBV7-9,.,TRBJ2-7,.,CASSFSGWGEQYF,TGTGCCAGCAGCTTTAGCGGTTGGGGCGAGCAGTACTTC
TRBV2,.,TRBJ2-1,TRBD2,CASRKTSGRAGNEQFF,TGTGCCAGCAGGAAAACTAGCGGGAGGGCCGGGAATGAGCAGTTCTTC